This TCR beta chain was retrieved from a study of neurological immune-mediated disorders. Broader study findings: In HTLV-1-associated myelopathy, TCR clonal expansion was greatest, whereas multiple sclerosis had the least, falling below healthy controls.

The team produced cDNA through 5'RACE using 10-nucleotide random UMIs. Over 200 million TCR-beta sequences from 15-18 subjects came from every sequencing run. Each CDR3 protein gets one entry after TCRdb re-called the 5' RACE reads with MiXCR. The sample contains tens of thousands of distinct CDR3 sequences, approximately 5.9% of which appear only once. In this sample, this clonotype turned up many times. Its antigen is unidentified. The source is a young man in good health. The sequenced sample was CD8+ T cells from blood.

CDR3: CASSEAGGSTGELFF. The CDR3 DNA is TGTGCCAGCAGTGAAGCGGGGGGGAGCACCGGGGAGCTGTTTTTT. The rearrangement uses TRBV6-1 and TRBJ2-2; 7 bases map to TRBD2. Germline V gene sequence: CDR1 MNHNS, CDR2 SASEGT. This CDR3 has 15 residues. The V segment lost 0 bases and the J segment 4 bases; nucleotides outside the gene matches: 2.